This T cell receptor beta chain was sequenced for a study of T cells in localized non-small cell lung cancer. Germline V gene data show CDR1 as SEHNR and CDR2 as FQNEAQ (reference sequence). CDR3 length: 14 amino acids. Trimming stripped 3 bases from V and 7 bases from J, with 16 bases between. Study findings and constraints: Greater blood T cell density accompanied longer overall survival.

Points on this clone: Its antigen is unidentified.

Sequencing used immunoSEQ multiplex PCR; TCRdb keeps in-frame clones, though not all of them. The sample comprises fewer than 95,000 clones, approximately 91% of which are singletons, and 4.1% rests with the top ten. The starting material was PBMCs, obtained before any cancer treatment. The receptor was derived from a woman aged 40-69 years with stage II squamous cell lung carcinoma. The J gene is TRBJ2-7, the V gene TRBV7-9; weak D call: TRBD1 (6 bases). CDR3 sequence: CASSFPRGSVEQYF. The CDR3 region has the DNA TGTGCCAGCAGCTTCCCCAGGGGCTCAGTGGAGCAGTACTTC.